This TCR beta chain derives from a study of shared clonotypes between healthy human individuals. Study-level findings and limits: Sample collection involved blood only; tissue repertoires are likely different.

The protocol was immunoSEQ multiplex PCR, while the TCRdb copy is restricted to in-frame clones and leaves out a portion. The repertoire holds under 600,000 clones, with around 97% as singletons. Trimming pared 3 bases from V and 1 base from J, leaving 4 bases between. In germline, CDR1 is SGHAT, CDR2 FQNNGV. The CDR3 length is 13 residues. This clone was picked up one time. What it recognizes is unknown. Other DNA sequences in the same sample also yield this CDR3. V usage is TRBV11-2 and J usage is TRBJ1-5; D not resolved. The source material was naive CD4+ T cells sorted from blood. Documented subset: CD45RA+ positively selected. This TCR came from a young woman in good health. The CDR3 reads CASSLGSNQPQHF. CDR3 in DNA: TGTGCCAGCAGCTTGGGAAGCAATCAGCCCCAGCATTTT.